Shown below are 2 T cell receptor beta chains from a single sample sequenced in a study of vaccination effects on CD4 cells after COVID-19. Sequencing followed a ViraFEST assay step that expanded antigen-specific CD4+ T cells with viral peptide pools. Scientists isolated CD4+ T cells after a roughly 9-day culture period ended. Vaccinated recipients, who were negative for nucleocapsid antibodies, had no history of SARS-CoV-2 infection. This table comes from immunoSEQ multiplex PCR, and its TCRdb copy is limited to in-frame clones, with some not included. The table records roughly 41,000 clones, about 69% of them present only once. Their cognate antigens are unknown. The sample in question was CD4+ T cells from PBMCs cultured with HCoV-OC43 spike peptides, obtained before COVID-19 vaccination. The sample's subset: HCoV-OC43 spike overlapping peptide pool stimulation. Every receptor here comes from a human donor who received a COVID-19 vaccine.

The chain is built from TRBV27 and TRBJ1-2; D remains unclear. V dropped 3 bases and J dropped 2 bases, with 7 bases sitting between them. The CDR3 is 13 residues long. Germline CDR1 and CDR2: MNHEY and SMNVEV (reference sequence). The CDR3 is CASSFAGNYGYTF. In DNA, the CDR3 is TGTGCCAGCAGTTTCGCGGGGAACTATGGCTACACCTTC.

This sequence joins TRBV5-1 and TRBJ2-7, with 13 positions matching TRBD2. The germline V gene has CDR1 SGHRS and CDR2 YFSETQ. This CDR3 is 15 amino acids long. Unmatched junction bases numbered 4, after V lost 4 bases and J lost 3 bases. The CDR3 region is CASSPRTSGSYEQYF. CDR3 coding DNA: TGCGCCAGCAGCCCTCGGACTAGCGGGAGCTACGAGCAGTACTTC. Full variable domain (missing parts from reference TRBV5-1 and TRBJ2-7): KAGVTQTPRYLIKTRGQQVTLSCSPISGHRSVSWYQQTPGQGLQFLFEYFSETQRNKGNFPGRFSGRQFSNSRSEMNVSTLELGDSALYLCASSPRTSGSYEQYFGPGTRLTVT.